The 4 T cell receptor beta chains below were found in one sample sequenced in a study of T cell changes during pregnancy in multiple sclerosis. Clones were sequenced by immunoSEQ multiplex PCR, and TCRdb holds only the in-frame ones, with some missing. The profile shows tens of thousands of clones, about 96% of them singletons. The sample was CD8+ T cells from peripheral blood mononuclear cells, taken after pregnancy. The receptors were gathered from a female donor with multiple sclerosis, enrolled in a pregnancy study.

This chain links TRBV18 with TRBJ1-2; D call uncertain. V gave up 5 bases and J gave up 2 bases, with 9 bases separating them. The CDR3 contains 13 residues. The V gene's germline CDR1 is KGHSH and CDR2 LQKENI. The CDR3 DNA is TGTGCCAGCTCAGAGGAGAACAACTATGGCTACACCTTC. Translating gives CASSEENNYGYTF. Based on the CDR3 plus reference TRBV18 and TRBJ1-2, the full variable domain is NAGVMQNPRHLVRRRGQEARLRCSPMKGHSHVYWYRQLPEEGLKFMVYLQKENIIDESGMPKERFSAEFPKEGPSILRIQQVVRGDSAAYFCASSEENNYGYTFGSGTRLTVV.

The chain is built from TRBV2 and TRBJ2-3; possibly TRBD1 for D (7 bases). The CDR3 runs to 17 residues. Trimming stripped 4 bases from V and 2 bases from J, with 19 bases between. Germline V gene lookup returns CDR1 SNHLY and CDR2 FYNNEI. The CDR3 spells CASSALDREVLTDTQYF. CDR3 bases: TGTGCCAGCAGTGCATTAGACAGGGAGGTCCTCACAGATACGCAGTATTTT.

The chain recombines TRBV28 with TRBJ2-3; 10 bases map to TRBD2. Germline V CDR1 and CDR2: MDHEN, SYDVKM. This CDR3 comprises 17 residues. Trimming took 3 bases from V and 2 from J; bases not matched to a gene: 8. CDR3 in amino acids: CASSFAPSGSHTDTQYF. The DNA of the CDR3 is TGTGCCAGCAGTTTCGCTCCTAGCGGGAGTCACACAGATACGCAGTATTTT.

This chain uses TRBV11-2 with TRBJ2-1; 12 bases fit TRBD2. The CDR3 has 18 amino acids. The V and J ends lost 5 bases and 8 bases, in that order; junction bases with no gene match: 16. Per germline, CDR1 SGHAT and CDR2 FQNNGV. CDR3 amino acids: CASSRGLAGSGRGDEQFF. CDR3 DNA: TGTGCCAGCAGCCGAGGACTAGCGGGGAGCGGGAGAGGGGATGAGCAGTTCTTC. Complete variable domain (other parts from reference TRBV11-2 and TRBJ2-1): EAGVAQSPRYKIIEKRQSVAFWCNPISGHATLYWYQQILGQGPKLLIQFQNNGVVDDSQLPKDRFSAERLKGVDSTLKIQPAKLEDSAVYLCASSRGLAGSGRGDEQFFGPGTRLTVL.